This T cell receptor beta chain was captured in a study of OX40 agonist ivuxolimab in advanced cancers. At the level of the whole study: The costimulatory receptor OX40 (CD134) was targeted by ivuxolimab, a fully human IgG2 agonistic monoclonal antibody. Partial responses were achieved by three dose-escalation patients, of whom one had hepatocellular carcinoma and two had cutaneous melanoma. Patients were allowed to have had prior anti-PD-1, anti-PD-L1 or anti-CTLA-4 therapy, and approximately 41% of the dose-escalation patients had previously received checkpoint inhibitors. Peripheral TCRbeta sequencing aimed to test whether ivuxolimab altered TCR sequence diversity and caused clonal T-cell expansion. The dose-escalation cohort was 82.7% male with a mean age of around 62 years, ranging from roughly 20 to 80. Intravenous ivuxolimab was administered to patients every 2 weeks at six dose levels: 0.01, 0.1, 0.3, 1.5, 3 and 10 mg/kg. Of the roughly 50 dose-escalation patients, hepatocellular carcinoma was present in about 20, melanoma in roughly 15, renal cell carcinoma in 9 and head and neck cancer in 9. The paper covers the monotherapy dose-escalation part of the phase I ivuxolimab trial, which included N of about 50 patients.

The CDR3 runs 19 residues from the cysteine to the phenylalanine. CDR3 DNA only is kept here, 57 bases in frame from base 1. From V the trimming removes 5 bases and from J it removes 1 base, while the gene matches leave 15 bases of the junction unaccounted for. CDR1 and CDR2, per the germline V gene (reference sequence), are LNHDA and SQIVND. As regards this clone: What antigen it recognizes has not been identified. No base qualities exist here, and no much larger clone lies one base off it.

The trial excluded patients who had a history of autoimmune disease or were on systemic immunosuppression. Peripheral blood for TCR sequencing was collected from all dose cohorts at baseline, on cycle 4 day 1, and on cycle 7 day 1. Samples came from an open-label, multicenter, first-in-human phase I dose-escalation trial of ivuxolimab. The trial enrolled adults with locally advanced or metastatic head and neck squamous cell, hepatocellular, melanoma or renal cell carcinoma. Before TCR sequencing, CD4+ and CD8+ T cells were separately sorted from peripheral blood. Points the paper makes about the study in general: The antigen specificity of the clonally expanded peripheral T cells was not determined. At doses of 0.1 to 3.0 mg/kg, clonal expansion of both CD4+ and CD8+ blood T cells was observed from baseline to week 6. In the 0.1-3.0 mg/kg groups, partial responders were among the patients with the lowest normalized peripheral clonal expansion, particularly in CD8+ T cells. Low levels of normalized T-cell clonal expansion were also shown by some nonresponding patients. After ivuxolimab, CD8+ T cells had more expanded clones than CD4+ T cells on average.

Genomic DNA was isolated from the sorted cells so that the TCRbeta CDR3 region could be sequenced. The immunoSEQ Assay was used to sequence the TCRbeta CDR3 regions. Here the immuneACCESS table is served through TCRdb, limited to in-frame sequences with V and J called. Missing clones are a known gap in these copies; in checked studies unresolved V genes cover under half, and the rest lacks a known reason. The sample has over 65,000 clones on record, 85% to 95% of them singletons. Approximately 9.9% of the sample belongs to the ten largest clones. The rearrangement joined TRBV19 to TRBJ2-3, with 10 bases aligning to TRBD2. Sequencing used CD4+ or CD8+ T cells sorted from blood, obtained in a trial of the OX40 agonist ivuxolimab. This clonotype originated in an adult with an advanced solid tumor such as melanoma, head and neck, liver or kidney cancer. The DNA reads as follows: TGTGCCAGTAGTGGGCACCCCGGGGAAGCGGGGGGGGGCACAGATACGCAGTATTTT. This codes for CASSGHPGEAGGGTDTQYF.